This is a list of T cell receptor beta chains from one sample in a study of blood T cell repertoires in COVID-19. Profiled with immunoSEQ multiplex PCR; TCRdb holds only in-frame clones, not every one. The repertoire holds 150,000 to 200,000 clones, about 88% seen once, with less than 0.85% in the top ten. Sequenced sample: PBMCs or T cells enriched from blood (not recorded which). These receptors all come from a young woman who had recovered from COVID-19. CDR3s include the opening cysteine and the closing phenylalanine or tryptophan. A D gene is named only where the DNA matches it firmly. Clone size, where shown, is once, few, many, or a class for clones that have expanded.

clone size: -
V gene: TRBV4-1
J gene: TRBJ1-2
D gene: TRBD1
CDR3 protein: CASSLLLQGGINYGYTF
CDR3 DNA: TGCGCCAGCAGCCTCCTCCTACAGGGGGGGATTAACTATGGCTACACCTTC

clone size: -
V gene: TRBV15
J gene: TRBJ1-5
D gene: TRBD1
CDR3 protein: CATSRGQGQRQPQHF
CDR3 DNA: TGTGCCACCAGCAGAGGACAGGGGCAGCGGCAGCCCCAGCATTTT

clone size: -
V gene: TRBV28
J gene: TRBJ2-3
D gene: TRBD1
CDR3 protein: CASSRPGTESTDTQYF
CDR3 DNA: TGTGCCAGCAGCCGACCCGGGACAGAAAGCACAGATACGCAGTATTTT

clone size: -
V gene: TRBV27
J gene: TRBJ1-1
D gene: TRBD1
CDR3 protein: CASSPLGTGRMNTEAFF
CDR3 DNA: TGTGCCAGCAGTCCCCTCGGGACAGGGAGAATGAACACTGAAGCTTTCTTT

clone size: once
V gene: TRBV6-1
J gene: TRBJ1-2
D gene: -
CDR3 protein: CASSERGRADGYTF
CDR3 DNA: TGTGCCAGCAGTGAGCGGGGGAGGGCGGATGGCTACACCTTC

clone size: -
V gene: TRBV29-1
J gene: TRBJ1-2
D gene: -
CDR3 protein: CSVKKSDGYTF
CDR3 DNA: TGCAGCGTAAAAAAGAGCGATGGCTACACCTTC

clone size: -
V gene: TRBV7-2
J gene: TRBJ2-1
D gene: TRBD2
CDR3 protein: CASSLVVGLAGGNEQFF
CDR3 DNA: TGTGCCAGCAGCTTAGTGGTCGGTCTAGCGGGAGGGAATGAGCAGTTCTTC

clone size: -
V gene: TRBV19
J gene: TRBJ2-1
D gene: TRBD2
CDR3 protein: CASRSTSGLVEQFF
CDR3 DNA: TGTGCCAGTAGGTCGACTAGCGGACTCGTGGAGCAGTTCTTC

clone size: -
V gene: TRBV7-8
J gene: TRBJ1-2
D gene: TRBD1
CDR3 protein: CASSFGQGDGGYTF
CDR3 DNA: TGTGCCAGCAGCTTTGGACAGGGGGATGGGGGCTACACCTTC

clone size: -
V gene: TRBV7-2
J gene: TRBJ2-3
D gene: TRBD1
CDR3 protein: CASSSQGHPTDTQYF
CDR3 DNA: TGTGCCAGCAGCTCACAGGGGCATCCCACAGATACGCAGTATTTT